These 4 T cell receptor beta chains came from one sample sequenced in a study of shared clonotypes between healthy human individuals. Only in-frame clones appear in the TCRdb table, and some are missing; sequencing was by immunoSEQ multiplex PCR. The repertoire has about 590,000 clones, less than 97% of them found once; the top ten carry approximately 0.1%. The naive CD8 population came from CD45RO-negative cells selected for CCR7, without terminally differentiated effector memory CD45RA+ cells. Sequencing input: naive CD8+ T cells sorted from blood. These receptors all stem from a woman between 25 and 40 years old in good health.

This rearrangement joins TRBV5-6 to TRBJ1-1; D is perhaps TRBD1 (5 bases). This CDR3 region has 16 residues. CDR1 SGHDT and CDR2 YYEEEE come from the germline V gene. V was shortened by 0 bases and J by 3 bases, with 15 bases between the two germline ends. The CDR3 DNA is TGTGCCAGCAGCTTGGATCGCCGGGGCGCGTACACTGAAGCTTTCTTT. Its protein product is CASSLDRRGAYTEAFF.

Only one count was recorded for this clone. The rearrangement joins TRBV7-9 to TRBJ1-4; 7 bases are a match to TRBD1. This CDR3 contains 14 residues. V dropped 4 bases and J dropped 8; count of bases not matched to a gene: 7. Germline loops: CDR1 SEHNR, CDR2 FQNEAQ (reference sequence). This chain's CDR3 is CASSSLTGREKLFF. For the CDR3, the DNA is TGTGCCAGCAGCTCTCTGACAGGGAGGGAAAAACTGTTTTTT.

The V gene is TRBV29-1, the J gene TRBJ2-1; 7 bases line up with TRBD2. This CDR3 is 15 amino acids long. V shed 3 bases, J shed 2 bases, and the junction held 7 bases outside the gene matches. CDR1 is SQVTM, CDR2 ANQGSEA, per germline. CDR3 region: CSVDDGLAAYNEQFF. In DNA form, the CDR3 reads TGCAGCGTTGACGATGGGCTAGCGGCCTACAATGAGCAGTTCTTC.

The chain couples TRBV19 to TRBJ1-3; D gene uncertain. CDR3 size: 15 residues. V was clipped by 7 bases and J by 0 bases, with 13 bases between them. From germline, CDR1 is LNHDA and CDR2 SQIVND (reference sequence). The CDR3 loop reads CASTPKQFSGNTIYF. The CDR3 DNA is TGTGCCAGTACCCCCAAGCAGTTCTCTGGAAACACCATATATTTT. Filled out from reference TRBV19 and TRBJ1-3, the complete variable domain reads DGGITQSPKYLFRKEGQNVTLSCEQNLNHDAMYWYRQDPGQGLRLIYYSQIVNDFQKGDIAEGYSVSREKKESFPLTVTSAQKNPTAFYLCASTPKQFSGNTIYFGEGSWLTVV.